The source of this TCR beta chain is a study of cytomegalovirus exposure and HLA in healthy donors. Study background: Previous work identified 90 million to 130 million unique TCR beta sequences from 200 million or so T cells.

Study results and caveats: Being indistinguishable, some V segments were excluded, TRBV6-2 and TRBV6-3 among them. The classifier reportedly diagnosed cytomegalovirus status with high specificity and sensitivity. Links to common viral pathogens appeared, in a later analysis, for several of the most significant clusters.

The PCR used 60 Vbeta and 13 Jbeta primers. This table comes from immunoSEQ multiplex PCR, and its TCRdb copy is limited to in-frame clones, with some not included. The table includes approximately 110,000 clones, approximately 83% detected once. The V gene's germline CDR1 is DFQATT and CDR2 SNEGSKA (reference sequence). The CDR3 is made up of 11 amino acids. A word on this clone: Its matching antigen is unknown.

The sequenced sample was PBMCs. This sequence joins TRBV20-1 and TRBJ1-1; 7 bases are shared with TRBD1. The receptor was isolated from a woman in her late teens or twenties in good health and CMV-seronegative. As DNA, the CDR3 is TGCAGGGGGGCAGGGGGTACTGAAGCTTTCTTT. Its translation is CRGAGGTEAFF.